This TCR beta chain was sequenced for a study of T cell therapy after organ transplantation. As for this clone: Its antigen is unidentified.

Measured with immunoSEQ multiplex PCR; TCRdb has only the in-frame clones, and not every one. The sample yields some 48,000 clones, less than 95% seen once. The sequenced sample was CD8+ T cells from blood, obtained before autologous CMV-specific T cell therapy. The source of this sequence is a human patient who had received a solid organ transplant and had CMV disease.

The CDR3 DNA follows: TGTGCCAGCAGCTCCCAACCGGGACTAGGCAATGAGCAGTTCTTC. It specifies CASSSQPGLGNEQFF. V is TRBV7-8 and J is TRBJ2-1; 8 bases align to TRBD2. The CDR3 sequence is 15 residues long. V was clipped by 4 bases and J by 6 bases; unmatched bases: 8. The V gene's germline CDR1 is SGHVS and CDR2 FQNEAQ.